This TCR beta chain is from a study of cytomegalovirus exposure and HLA in healthy donors. Study results and limitations: In an earlier analysis, most TCR beta V segments were productive about 90% or about 30% of the time.

Regarding this clone: Its antigen remains unknown.

The CDR3 contains 15 residues. V trimming: 5 bases; J trimming: 2 bases; junction bases outside the gene matches: 9. CDR1 and CDR2 (germline): SGHTA, FQGTGA. Primers for the PCR totalled 60 Vbeta and 13 Jbeta. Some clones are missing from TCRdb's copy, which holds only in-frame ones; the method was immunoSEQ multiplex PCR. The sample lists 180,000 or so clones; about 82% were seen once. The sample was PBMCs. This TCR derives from a woman aged 30 to 39 in good health and CMV-seronegative. The rearrangement links TRBV7-3 to TRBJ2-7, with 7 bases matching TRBD1. The CDR3 loop reads CASSPRDSITYEQYF. The DNA of the CDR3 is TGTGCCAGCAGCCCCCGGGACAGCATTACCTACGAGCAGTACTTC.